This TCR beta chain was obtained from a study of technical replicates of blood from a handful of donors. The data were produced by immunoSEQ multiplex PCR, yet TCRdb's version contains in-frame clones alone and is incomplete. In the table there are under 75,000 clones, around 93% of which are singletons. Looked up from germline, CDR1 is LGHNT and CDR2 is FRNRAP. The CDR3 runs 17 residues. The V gene end was trimmed by 2 bases and the J gene end by 2 bases; junction bases not matched to a gene: 7. The specimen was PBMCs. The receptor comes from a human donor in good health. Some clones in this sample may be carry-over from other donors' samples. The chain carries TRBV12-5 and TRBJ2-1, with TRBD2 matching 9 bases. CDR3 in DNA: TGTGCTAGTGGTTTGTTGTCTAGCGGGAACCCCTACAATGAGCAGTTCTTC. The encoded protein is CASGLLSSGNPYNEQFF.